Reported below is one TCR beta chain. Its target is not known. The data were obtained in a study of beta chain features in type 1 diabetes. Study-level findings and limits: Shorter TCRB CDR3s, moderately but significantly so, were found in Type 1 diabetes patients in all four CD4+ subsets.

The authors reverse transcribed all of the isolated RNA, so sequencing captured expressed TCRB transcripts. Libraries were prepared by immunoSEQ multiplex PCR; TCRdb keeps only in-frame clonotypes and omits some of them. Seen here are about 700,000 clones, around an eighth observed once, and the top ten hold less than 0.025%. The CDR3 extends over 15 amino acids. Germline lookup yields CDR1 MNHNS and CDR2 SASEGT. Trimming removed 1 base at V and 4 bases at J, with 13 bases between. This sequence joins TRBV6-1 and TRBJ1-1; no clear D gene. Sequencing was performed on naive CD4+ T cells from blood. The TCR comes from a young man with type 1 diabetes. For the CDR3, the DNA is TGTGCCAGCAGTGAAGAACATCTAGTCCCCACTGAAGCTTTCTTT. Its translation: CASSEEHLVPTEAFF.